Given below is one T cell receptor (beta chain) in context. Trimming cost V 0 bases and J 2 bases, with 12 bases left between them. CDR3 length equals 15 residues. Germline CDR1 is SGDLS and CDR2 is YYNGEE. The sample is drawn from a study of shared clonotypes between healthy human individuals. The method was immunoSEQ multiplex PCR; TCRdb's version includes in-frame clones alone and lacks a portion of them. The table shows approximately 2,000,000 clones, with around 92% occurring only once. The sequenced sample consisted of naive CD4+ T cells from PBMCs. Sample subset: CD45RA+ positively selected. This chain uses TRBV9 with TRBJ2-7; maybe TRBD1 (6 bases). This receptor was identified in a man aged 18 to 30 in good health. Some clones in this sample may be carry-over from other donors' samples. CDR3: CASSVGGQRPYEQYF. The CDR3 DNA reads as TGTGCCAGCAGCGTAGGGGGGCAGCGACCCTACGAGCAGTACTTC.